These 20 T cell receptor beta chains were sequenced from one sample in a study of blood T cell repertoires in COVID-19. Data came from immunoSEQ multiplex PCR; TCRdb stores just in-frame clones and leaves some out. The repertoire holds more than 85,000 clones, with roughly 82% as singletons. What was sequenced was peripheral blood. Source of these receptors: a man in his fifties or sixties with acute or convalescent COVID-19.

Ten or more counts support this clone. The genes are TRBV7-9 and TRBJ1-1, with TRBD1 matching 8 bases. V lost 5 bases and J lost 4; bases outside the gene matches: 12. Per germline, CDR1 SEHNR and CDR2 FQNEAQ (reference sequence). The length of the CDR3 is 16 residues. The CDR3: CASSPTRAGGGTEAFF. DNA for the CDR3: TGTGCCAGCAGCCCTACCCGGGCAGGGGGCGGCACTGAAGCTTTCTTT.

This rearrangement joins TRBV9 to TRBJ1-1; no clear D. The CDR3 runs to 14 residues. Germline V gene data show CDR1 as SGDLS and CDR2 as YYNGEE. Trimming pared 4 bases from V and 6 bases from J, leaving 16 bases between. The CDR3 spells CASSPQHKLAEAFF. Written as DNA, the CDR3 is TGTGCCAGCAGCCCACAGCATAAGTTGGCTGAAGCTTTCTTT.

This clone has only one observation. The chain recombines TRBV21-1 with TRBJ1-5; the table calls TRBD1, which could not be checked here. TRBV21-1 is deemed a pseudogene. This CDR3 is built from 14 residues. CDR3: CASHGDTVHQPQHF. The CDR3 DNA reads TGTGCCAGCCACGGGGACACCGTCCATCAGCCCCAGCATTTT.

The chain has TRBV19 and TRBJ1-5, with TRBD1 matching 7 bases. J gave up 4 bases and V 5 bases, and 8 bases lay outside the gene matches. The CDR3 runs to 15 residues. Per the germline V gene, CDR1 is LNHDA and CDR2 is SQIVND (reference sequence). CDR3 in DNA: TGTGCCAGTAGTGTTGGGACAGCACATAATCAGCCCCAGCATTTT. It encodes CASSVGTAHNQPQHF. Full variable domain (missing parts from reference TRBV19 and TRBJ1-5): DGGITQSPKYLFRKEGQNVTLSCEQNLNHDAMYWYRQDPGQGLRLIYYSQIVNDFQKGDIAEGYSVSREKKESFPLTVTSAQKNPTAFYLCASSVGTAHNQPQHFGDGTRLSIL.

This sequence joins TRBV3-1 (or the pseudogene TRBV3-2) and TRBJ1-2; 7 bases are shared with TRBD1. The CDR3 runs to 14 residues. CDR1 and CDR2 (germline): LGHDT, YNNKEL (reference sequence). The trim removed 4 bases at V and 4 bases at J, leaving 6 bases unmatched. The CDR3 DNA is TGTGCCAGCAGCCCCCGGACAGGCCCCTATGGCTACACCTTC. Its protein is CASSPRTGPYGYTF.

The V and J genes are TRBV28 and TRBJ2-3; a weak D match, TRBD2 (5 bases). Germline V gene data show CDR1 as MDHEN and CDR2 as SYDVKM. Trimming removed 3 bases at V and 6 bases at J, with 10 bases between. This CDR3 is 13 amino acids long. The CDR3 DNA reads TGTGCCAGCAGTTTGGTAGCGATCGATACGCAGTATTTT. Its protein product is CASSLVAIDTQYF.

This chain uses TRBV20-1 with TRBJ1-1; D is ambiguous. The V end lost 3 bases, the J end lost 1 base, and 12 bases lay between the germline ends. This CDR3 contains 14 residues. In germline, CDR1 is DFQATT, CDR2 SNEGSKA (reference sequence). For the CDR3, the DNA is TGCAGTGCTAGTATAGTCCCCCAGAACACTGAAGCTTTCTTT. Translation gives CSASIVPQNTEAFF.

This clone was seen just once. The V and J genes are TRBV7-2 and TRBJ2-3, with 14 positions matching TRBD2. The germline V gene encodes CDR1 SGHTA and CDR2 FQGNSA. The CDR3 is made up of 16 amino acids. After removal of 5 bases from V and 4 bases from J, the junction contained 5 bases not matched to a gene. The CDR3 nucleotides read TGTGCCAGCAGCCCGACTAGCGGGGGGGCGGCAGATACGCAGTATTTT. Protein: CASSPTSGGAADTQYF.

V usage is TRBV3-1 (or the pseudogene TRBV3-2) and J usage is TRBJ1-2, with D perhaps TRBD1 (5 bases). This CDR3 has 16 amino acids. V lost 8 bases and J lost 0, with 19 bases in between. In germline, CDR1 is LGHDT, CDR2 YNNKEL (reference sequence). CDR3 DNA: TGTGCCAGCCAGGAGGGACTTCCCCCAGCTAACTATGGCTACACCTTC. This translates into CASQEGLPPANYGYTF.

CDR3 loop: CASSIAGTSNEQFF. As DNA, the CDR3 is TGTGCCAGTAGTATCGCCGGGACTAGCAATGAGCAGTTCTTC. This chain joins TRBV19 and TRBJ2-1; 8 bases align to TRBD2. V lost 3 bases and J lost 6; bases outside the gene matches: 4. The CDR3 spans 14 residues. CDR1 and CDR2 from the germline V gene are LNHDA and SQIVND (reference sequence).

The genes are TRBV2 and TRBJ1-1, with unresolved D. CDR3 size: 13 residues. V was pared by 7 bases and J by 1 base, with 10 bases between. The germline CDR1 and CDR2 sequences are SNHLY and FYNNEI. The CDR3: CASKRLGNTEAFF. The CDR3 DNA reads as TGTGCCAGCAAACGACTGGGGAACACTGAAGCTTTCTTT.

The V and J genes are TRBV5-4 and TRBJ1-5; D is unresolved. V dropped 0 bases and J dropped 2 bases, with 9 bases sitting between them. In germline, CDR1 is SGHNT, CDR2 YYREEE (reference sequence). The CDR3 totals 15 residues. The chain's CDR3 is CASSLGPRGNQPQHF. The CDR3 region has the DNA TGTGCCAGCAGCTTGGGGCCGCGGGGCAATCAGCCCCAGCATTTT. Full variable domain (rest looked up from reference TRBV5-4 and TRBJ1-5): ETGVTQSPTHLIKTRGQQVTLRCSSQSGHNTVSWYQQALGQGPQFIFQYYREEENGRGNFPPRFSGLQFPNYSSELNVNALELDDSALYLCASSLGPRGNQPQHFGDGTRLSIL.

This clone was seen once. The CDR3 loop is CATSRGPAVTNEKLFF. CDR3 sequence (DNA): TGTGCCACCAGCAGAGGACCGGCGGTGACTAATGAAAAACTGTTTTTT. The chain carries TRBV15 and TRBJ1-4; D call uncertain. Germline CDR1 reads LNHNV; CDR2 reads YYDKDF (reference sequence). The CDR3 sequence is 16 residues long. V was clipped by 1 base and J by 2 bases, with 11 bases between them. The complete variable domain, with remaining parts taken from reference TRBV15 and TRBJ1-4, reads DAMVIQNPRYQVTQFGKPVTLSCSQTLNHNVMYWYQQKSSQAPKLLFHYYDKDFNNEADTPDNFQSRRPNTSFCFLDIRSPGLGDTAMYLCATSRGPAVTNEKLFFGSGTQLSVL.

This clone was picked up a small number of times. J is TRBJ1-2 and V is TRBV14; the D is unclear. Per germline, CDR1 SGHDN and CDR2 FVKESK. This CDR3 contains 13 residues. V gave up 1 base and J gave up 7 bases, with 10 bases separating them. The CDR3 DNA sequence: TGTGCCAGCAGCCAAGGTACCCACACTGGCTACACCTTC. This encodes CASSQGTHTGYTF.

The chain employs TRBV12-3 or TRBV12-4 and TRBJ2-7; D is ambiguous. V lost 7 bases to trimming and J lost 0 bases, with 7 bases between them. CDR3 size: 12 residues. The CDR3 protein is CASTRVSYEQYF. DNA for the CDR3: TGTGCCAGCACCCGGGTCTCCTACGAGCAGTACTTC.

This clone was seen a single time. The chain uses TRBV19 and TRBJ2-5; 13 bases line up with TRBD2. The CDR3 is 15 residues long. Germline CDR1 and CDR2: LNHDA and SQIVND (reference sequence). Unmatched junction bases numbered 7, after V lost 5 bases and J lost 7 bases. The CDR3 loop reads CASSSRTSGGSTQYF. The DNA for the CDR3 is TGTGCCAGTAGTTCAAGGACTAGCGGGGGTTCGACCCAGTACTTC.

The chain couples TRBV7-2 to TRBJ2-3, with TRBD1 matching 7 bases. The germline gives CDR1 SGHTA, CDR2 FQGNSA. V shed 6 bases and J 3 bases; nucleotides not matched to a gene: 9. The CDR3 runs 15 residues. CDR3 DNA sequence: TGTGCCAGCAGTTACAGGGGTTCATCTACAGATACGCAGTATTTT. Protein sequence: CASSYRGSSTDTQYF.

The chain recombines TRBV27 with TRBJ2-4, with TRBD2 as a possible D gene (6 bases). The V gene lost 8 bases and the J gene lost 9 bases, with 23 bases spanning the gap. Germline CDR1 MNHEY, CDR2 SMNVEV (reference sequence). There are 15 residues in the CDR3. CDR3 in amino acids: CASHNREPTRGIQYF. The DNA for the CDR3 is TGTGCCAGCCACAACCGGGAGCCGACTAGGGGCATTCAGTACTTC.

DNA for the CDR3: TGTGCCAGCAGTCGCGCCGCAGGGGTGCCTGGAAACACCATATATTTT. Residues: CASSRAAGVPGNTIYF. The V gene is TRBV2, the J gene TRBJ1-3; possibly TRBD1 for D (6 bases). The CDR3 sequence is 16 residues long. Germline V gene sequence: CDR1 SNHLY, CDR2 FYNNEI. Trimming shortened V by 5 bases and J by 2 bases, and 16 bases separated the two germline ends.

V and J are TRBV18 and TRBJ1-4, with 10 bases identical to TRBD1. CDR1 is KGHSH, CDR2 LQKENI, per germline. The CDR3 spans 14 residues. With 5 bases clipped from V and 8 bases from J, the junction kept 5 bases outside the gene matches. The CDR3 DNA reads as TGTGCCAGCTCATCGACAGGGGGCCGCGAAAAACTGTTTTTT. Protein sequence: CASSSTGGREKLFF.